The 22 T cell receptor beta chains in this list originate from one sample, sequenced in a study of cytomegalovirus exposure and HLA in healthy donors. The primer mix had 60 Vbeta and 13 Jbeta primers. TCRdb keeps only in-frame clones here, not all; method: immunoSEQ multiplex PCR. This table holds 150,000 to 200,000 clones, over 65% found once. The sequencing sample was made of PBMCs. These receptors came from a man aged 35 to 55 in good health and CMV-seropositive.

V gene TRBV7-6 combines with J gene TRBJ2-5; 15 bases map to TRBD2. Germline assignment: CDR1 SGHVS and CDR2 FNYEAQ. The CDR3 extends over 21 amino acids. The V and J ends lost 2 bases and 5 bases, in that order; junction bases with no gene match: 18. The CDR3 DNA reads TGTGCCAGCAGCTTAATTGAAGGCGGTCGGACTAGCGGGAGGGCCTCGGAGACCCAGTACTTC. Translation: CASSLIEGGRTSGRASETQYF.

The V and J genes are TRBV19 and TRBJ2-3, with 10 bases aligning to TRBD2. The CDR3 runs 15 residues. Germline CDR1 is LNHDA and CDR2 is SQIVND (reference sequence). J was trimmed by 4 bases and V by 5 bases; bases with no gene match: 6. The CDR3 loop reads CASSSIAGGADTQYF. The CDR3 nucleotides are TGTGCCAGTAGTTCCATAGCGGGAGGAGCAGATACGCAGTATTTT. The full variable domain, in which reference TRBV19 and TRBJ2-3 provide the parts outside the CDR3, is DGGITQSPKYLFRKEGQNVTLSCEQNLNHDAMYWYRQDPGQGLRLIYYSQIVNDFQKGDIAEGYSVSREKKESFPLTVTSAQKNPTAFYLCASSSIAGGADTQYFGPGTRLTVL.

The chain has TRBV28 and TRBJ2-7; D possibly corresponds to TRBD1 (7 bases). Trimming removed 2 bases at V and 2 bases at J, with 16 bases between. The CDR3 contains 16 residues. Germline values: CDR1 MDHEN, CDR2 SYDVKM. The CDR3 DNA is TGTGCCAGCAGTTTAATCGGAGGGGGCACTCCCTACGAGCAGTACTTC. Its translation: CASSLIGGGTPYEQYF.

This chain uses TRBV29-1 with TRBJ2-3, with unresolved D. Trimming pared 2 bases from V and 1 base from J, leaving 7 bases between. The CDR3 has 13 amino acids. Looked up from germline, CDR1 is SQVTM and CDR2 is ANQGSEA. CDR3 residues: CSVESSGTDTQYF. The CDR3 region has the DNA TGCAGCGTTGAAAGCTCCGGCACAGATACGCAGTATTTT.

This chain links TRBV6-5 with TRBJ2-1, with 9 bases identical to TRBD1. Per the germline V gene, CDR1 is MNHEY and CDR2 is SVGAGI. The CDR3 is 13 amino acids. The V gene end was trimmed by 5 bases and the J gene end by 9 bases; junction bases not matched to a gene: 5. In DNA form, the CDR3 reads TGTGCCAGCAGTGGACAGGGGATGGGTGAGCAGTTCTTC. This codes for CASSGQGMGEQFF.

The rearrangement uses TRBV18 and TRBJ1-2; 9 bases fit TRBD1. CDR1 and CDR2 from the germline V gene are KGHSH and LQKENI. CDR3 length equals 14 residues. V shed 6 bases, J shed 4 bases, and the junction held 6 bases outside the gene matches. The CDR3 region is CASSPMDRGYGYTF. The CDR3 DNA reads as TGTGCCAGCTCCCCGATGGACAGGGGCTATGGCTACACCTTC.

The rearrangement links TRBV30 to TRBJ1-2; D is possibly TRBD1 (6 bases). Trimming cost V 0 bases and J 8 bases, with 19 bases left between them. CDR1 GTSNPN and CDR2 SVGIG come from the germline V gene (reference sequence). CDR3 length: 15 residues. DNA of the CDR3: TGTGCCTGGAGTGTAGATGGGGGCGCGAATTACGGCTACACCTTC. Amino acid sequence: CAWSVDGGANYGYTF.

This clone was seen a single time. The rearrangement joins TRBV27 to TRBJ1-1; 8 bases are shared with TRBD1. The CDR3 totals 14 residues. V lost 6 bases, J lost 1 base, and 4 bases stayed unmatched. Germline V gene data show CDR1 as MNHEY and CDR2 as SMNVEV (reference sequence). For the CDR3, the DNA is TGTGCCAGCAGGAACACAGGGGGGAACACTGAAGCTTTCTTT. Encoded protein: CASRNTGGNTEAFF.

J is TRBJ2-7 and V is TRBV19; D unclear. V was cut by 4 bases and J by 0 bases, with 13 bases left in between. This CDR3 contains 15 residues. Looked up from germline, CDR1 is LNHDA and CDR2 is SQIVND (reference sequence). The CDR3 DNA reads TGTGCCAGTAGTACCGGGTCCTATAGCTCCTACGAGCAGTACTTC. Protein product: CASSTGSYSSYEQYF.

Note on this clone: Because the CDR3 is missing its conserved closing phenylalanine or tryptophan, this is likely a read error. The V gene is TRBV12-5, the J gene TRBJ2-7, with TRBD1 matching 7 bases. The CDR3 runs to 15 residues. Unmatched junction bases numbered 8, after V lost 0 bases and J lost 6 bases. In germline, CDR1 is LGHNT, CDR2 FRNRAP. The CDR3 is CASGLVGNRGREQYL. The CDR3 DNA reads as TGTGCTAGTGGTTTGGTAGGGAACAGGGGACGCGAGCAGTACTTA.

This chain connects TRBV2 to TRBJ2-1, with D maybe TRBD1 (5 bases). Germline V gene data show CDR1 as SNHLY and CDR2 as FYNNEI. The length of the CDR3 is 12 residues. Trimming removed 5 bases at V and 8 bases at J, with 10 bases between. CDR3 nucleotides: TGTGCCAGCAGTTGGGGCAGGGATGAGCAGTTCTTC. It translates to CASSWGRDEQFF.

This chain links TRBV5-4 with TRBJ2-1, with TRBD2 identical over 11 bases. The germline V gene encodes CDR1 SGHNT and CDR2 YYREEE (reference sequence). The junction had 4 bases not matched to a gene; V was cut back by 4 bases and J by 10 bases. The CDR3 length is 13 residues. This CDR3 is CASSLSGGVEQFF. The CDR3 nucleotides are TGTGCCAGCAGCCTTAGCGGGGGGGTAGAGCAGTTCTTC.

This chain connects TRBV28 to TRBJ2-1, with a tentative D call TRBD2 (7 bases). This CDR3 is 17 amino acids long. V gave up 3 bases and J gave up 0 bases, with 15 bases separating them. CDR1 is MDHEN, CDR2 SYDVKM, per germline. The CDR3 nucleotides read TGTGCCAGCAGTTTGAAGAGGGGGGGCTACTCCTACAATGAGCAGTTCTTC. It is translated as CASSLKRGGYSYNEQFF.

The CDR3 bases are TGCGCCAGCAGCTTGTTGTCAGGGGGTCCCATGAACACTGAAGCTTTCTTT. As protein: CASSLLSGGPMNTEAFF. V and J are TRBV5-1 and TRBJ1-1; 7 bases align to TRBD1. The junction had 9 bases not matched to a gene; V was cut back by 1 base and J by 0 bases. This CDR3 comprises 17 residues. Germline V CDR1 and CDR2: SGHRS, YFSETQ. Based on the CDR3 plus reference TRBV5-1 and TRBJ1-1, the full variable domain is KAGVTQTPRYLIKTRGQQVTLSCSPISGHRSVSWYQQTPGQGLQFLFEYFSETQRNKGNFPGRFSGRQFSNSRSEMNVSTLELGDSALYLCASSLLSGGPMNTEAFFGQGTRLTVV.

This clone was seen a single time. This chain uses TRBV5-4 with TRBJ2-1, with 11 bases identical to TRBD2. The germline gives CDR1 SGHNT, CDR2 YYREEE (reference sequence). V lost 4 bases, J lost 6 bases, and 6 bases stayed unmatched. This CDR3 spans 15 amino acids. In DNA form, the CDR3 reads TGTGCCAGCAGCCAGACTAGCGGGACGGCCAATGAGCAGTTCTTC. Its protein product is CASSQTSGTANEQFF.

The chain is built from TRBV19 and TRBJ2-1, with D possibly TRBD2 on 6 matching bases. CDR3 length: 15 amino acids. V lost 7 bases and J lost 5, with 18 bases in between. CDR1 LNHDA and CDR2 SQIVND come from the germline V gene (reference sequence). CDR3 residues: CASITTSRDNNEQFF. Written as DNA, the CDR3 is TGTGCCAGTATTACGACTAGTCGGGATAACAATGAGCAGTTCTTC.

The gene calls are TRBV15 and TRBJ2-4; D possibly corresponds to TRBD1 (9 bases). The CDR3 spans 24 residues. V dropped 2 bases and J dropped 5 bases, with 40 bases sitting between them. CDR1 LNHNV and CDR2 YYDKDF come from the germline V gene (reference sequence). This CDR3 reads CATSRRGPGTGSWTGLGSENIQYF. The CDR3 DNA is TGTGCCACCAGCAGAAGGGGACCCGGGACAGGGAGTTGGACGGGACTAGGGTCCGAAAACATTCAGTACTTC.

The J gene is TRBJ1-2, the V gene TRBV5-8; 7 bases align to TRBD1. This CDR3 is built from 14 residues. The junction had 7 bases not matched to a gene; V was cut back by 4 bases and J by 4 bases. Germline lookup yields CDR1 SGHTS and CDR2 YDEGEE. The CDR3 sequence: CASSPRGDSYGYTF. CDR3 DNA sequence: TGTGCCAGCAGCCCAAGGGGGGACAGCTATGGCTACACCTTC.

V and J are TRBV7-9 and TRBJ2-1, with 7 bases matching TRBD2. The ends lost 6 bases at V and 5 bases at J; junction bases unmatched: 4. The CDR3 is made up of 13 amino acids. The germline V gene has CDR1 SEHNR and CDR2 FQNEAQ (reference sequence). The CDR3 bases are TGTGCCAGCAGACCCGGACTAGACAATGAGCAGTTCTTC. This sequence encodes CASRPGLDNEQFF.

In this sample, this clone turned up once. The chain couples TRBV7-2 to TRBJ2-7; a possible D gene is TRBD2 (5 bases). Between the trimmed V and J ends, which lost 1 base and 8 bases, there was a span of 15 bases. Germline CDR1 reads SGHTA; CDR2 reads FQGNSA. The CDR3 spans 14 residues. The CDR3 DNA is TGTGCCAGCAGCTTAGAAGCCTCCAGGAGGAAGCAGTACTTC. Translation gives CASSLEASRRKQYF.

The J gene is TRBJ1-2, the V gene TRBV28; the D is unclear. CDR1 is MDHEN, CDR2 SYDVKM, per germline. The CDR3 runs to 14 residues. With 3 bases removed from V and 2 bases from J, the gap between germline ends came to 10 bases. This CDR3 reads CASSLLAGNYGYTF. The CDR3 region has the DNA TGTGCCAGCAGTTTGCTGGCCGGGAACTATGGCTACACCTTC.

Note on this clone: This sample also contains other DNA sequences that code for the same CDR3. The rearrangement joins TRBV6-5 to TRBJ1-1; 7 nucleotides align to TRBD1. This CDR3 has 14 residues. CDR1 MNHEY and CDR2 SVGAGI come from the germline V gene. The trim removed 8 bases at V and 1 base at J, leaving 7 bases unmatched. The CDR3 nucleotides are TGTGCCAGCTCACCGAGGACAGGGAACACTGAAGCTTTCTTT. Protein: CASSPRTGNTEAFF.